This T cell receptor beta chain appears in the sequencing data of a study of blood T cell repertoires in COVID-19. For the study at large: Donors in the United States, Italy and Spain gave samples during acute or convalescent COVID-19. Sources were T cells, B-cell-depleted T cells, or PBMCs; the material itself was cDNA or gDNA.

V was pared by 5 bases and J by 1 base, with 11 bases between. CDR1 and CDR2 (germline): SNHLY, FYNNEI. The CDR3 extends over 14 amino acids. Authors' methods: Amplification with reference gene primers provided the estimates of nucleated cell counts. The data were produced by immunoSEQ multiplex PCR, yet TCRdb's version contains in-frame clones alone and is incomplete. V and J calls and clone size are copied from that table; D and trimming were computed from the DNA. The sample records 120,000 to 150,000 clones, 80% to 90% being singletons. This chain links TRBV2 with TRBJ1-1, with D possibly being TRBD1 (5 bases). Sequencing was done on a sample of peripheral blood. The clonotype comes from a woman aged 55-70 years with active COVID-19. The CDR3 nucleotides read TGTGCCAGCAGTTATTCAGGGTGGAACACTGAAGCTTTCTTT. It specifies CASSYSGWNTEAFF. Combining the CDR3 with reference TRBV2 and TRBJ1-1 gives the whole variable domain EPEVTQTPSHQVTQMGQEVILRCVPISNHLYFYWYRQILGQKVEFLVSFYNNEISEKSEIFDDQFSVERPDGSNFTLKIRSTKLEDSAMYFCASSYSGWNTEAFFGQGTRLTVV.